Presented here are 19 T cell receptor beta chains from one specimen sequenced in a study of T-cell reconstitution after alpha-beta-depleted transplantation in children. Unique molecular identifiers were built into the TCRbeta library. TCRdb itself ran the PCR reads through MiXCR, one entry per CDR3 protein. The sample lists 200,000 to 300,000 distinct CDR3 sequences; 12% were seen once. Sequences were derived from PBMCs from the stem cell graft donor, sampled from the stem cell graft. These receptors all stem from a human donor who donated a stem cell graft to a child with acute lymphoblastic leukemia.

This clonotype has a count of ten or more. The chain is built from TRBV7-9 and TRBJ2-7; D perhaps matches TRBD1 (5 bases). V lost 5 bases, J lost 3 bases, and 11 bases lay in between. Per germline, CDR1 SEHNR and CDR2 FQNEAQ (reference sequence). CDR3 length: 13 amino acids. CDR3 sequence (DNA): TGTGCCAGCAGCATTGGACAAGGCTACGAGCAGTACTTC. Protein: CASSIGQGYEQYF.

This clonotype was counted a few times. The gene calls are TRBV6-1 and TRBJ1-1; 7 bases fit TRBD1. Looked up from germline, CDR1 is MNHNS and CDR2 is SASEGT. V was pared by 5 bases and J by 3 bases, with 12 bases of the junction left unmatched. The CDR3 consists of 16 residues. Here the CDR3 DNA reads TGTGCCAGCAGTCAGACAGGGCCCCATGGGGACACTGAAGCTTTCTTT. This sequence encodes CASSQTGPHGDTEAFF.

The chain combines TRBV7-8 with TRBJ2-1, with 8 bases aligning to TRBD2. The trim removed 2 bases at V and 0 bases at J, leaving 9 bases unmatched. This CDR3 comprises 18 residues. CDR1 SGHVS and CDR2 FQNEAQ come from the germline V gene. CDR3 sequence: CASSLTREGTGSYNEQFF. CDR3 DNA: TGTGCCAGCAGCTTAACCCGGGAGGGCACTGGCTCCTACAATGAGCAGTTCTTC. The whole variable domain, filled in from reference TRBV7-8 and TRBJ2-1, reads GAGVSQSPRYKVAKRGQDVALRCDPISGHVSLFWYQQALGQGPEFLTYFQNEAQLDKSGLPSDRFFAERPEGSVSTLKIQRTQQEDSAVYLCASSLTREGTGSYNEQFFGPGTRLTVL.

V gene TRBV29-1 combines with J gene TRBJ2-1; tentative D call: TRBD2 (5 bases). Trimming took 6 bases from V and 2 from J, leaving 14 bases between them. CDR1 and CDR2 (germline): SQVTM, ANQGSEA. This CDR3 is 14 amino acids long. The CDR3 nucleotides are TGCAGCGTGGCGGGTATACGGGCCTACAATGAGCAGTTCTTC. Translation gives CSVAGIRAYNEQFF.

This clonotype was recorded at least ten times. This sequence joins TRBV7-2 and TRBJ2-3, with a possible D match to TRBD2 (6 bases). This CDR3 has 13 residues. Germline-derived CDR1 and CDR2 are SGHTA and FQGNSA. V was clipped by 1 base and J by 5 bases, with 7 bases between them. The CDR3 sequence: CASSLGGEDTQYF. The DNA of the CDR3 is TGTGCCAGCAGCTTAGGCGGGGAAGATACGCAGTATTTT.

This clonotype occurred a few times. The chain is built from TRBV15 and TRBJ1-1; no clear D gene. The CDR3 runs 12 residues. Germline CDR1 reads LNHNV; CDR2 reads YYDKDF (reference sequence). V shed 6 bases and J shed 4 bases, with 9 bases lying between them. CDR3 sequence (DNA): TGTGCCACCAGTGAAGGGTTCACTGAAGCTTTCTTT. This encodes CATSEGFTEAFF.

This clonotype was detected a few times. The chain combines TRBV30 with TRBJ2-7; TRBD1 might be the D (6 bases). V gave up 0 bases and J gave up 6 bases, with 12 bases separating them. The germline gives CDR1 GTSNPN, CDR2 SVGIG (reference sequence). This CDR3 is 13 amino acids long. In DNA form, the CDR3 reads TGTGCCTGGAGTGTAGGGGGTGGCCTCGAGCAGTACTTC. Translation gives CAWSVGGGLEQYF.

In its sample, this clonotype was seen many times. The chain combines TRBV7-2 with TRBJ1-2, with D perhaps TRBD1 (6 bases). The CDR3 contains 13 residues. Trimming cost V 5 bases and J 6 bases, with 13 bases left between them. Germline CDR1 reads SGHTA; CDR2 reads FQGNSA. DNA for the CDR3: TGTGCCAGCAGCAGGCAGGGGCGGCATGGCTACACCTTC. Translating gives CASSRQGRHGYTF.

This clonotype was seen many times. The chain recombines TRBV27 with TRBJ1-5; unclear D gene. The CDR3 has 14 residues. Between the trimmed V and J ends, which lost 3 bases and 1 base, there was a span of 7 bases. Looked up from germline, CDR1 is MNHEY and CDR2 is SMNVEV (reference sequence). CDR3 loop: CASSFARSNQPQHF. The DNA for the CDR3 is TGTGCCAGCAGTTTTGCCAGGAGCAATCAGCCCCAGCATTTT.

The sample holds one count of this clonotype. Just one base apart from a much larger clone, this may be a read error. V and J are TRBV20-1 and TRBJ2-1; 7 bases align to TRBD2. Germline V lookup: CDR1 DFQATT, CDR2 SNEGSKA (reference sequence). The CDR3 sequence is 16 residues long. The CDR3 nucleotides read TGCACTGCTCCTCTTTTTCCAGCGGGAAAGAACAATGAGCAGTTCTTC. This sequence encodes CTAPLFPAGKNNEQFF.

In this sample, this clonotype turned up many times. The DNA for the CDR3 is TGCAGTGCTAGACGGTCGCAAAGAGGCTACACCTTC. Translating gives CSARRSQRGYTF. J is TRBJ1-2 and V is TRBV20-1, with D hard to call. The CDR3 has 12 residues. Trimming removed 2 bases from V and 8 bases from J, with 12 bases in between. Germline V gene sequence: CDR1 DFQATT, CDR2 SNEGSKA (reference sequence).

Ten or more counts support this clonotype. The CDR3 DNA follows: TGTGCCAGCAGCGTAGCTACGGGAATGGGCTATGGCTACACCTTC. Translated, it gives CASSVATGMGYGYTF. The chain uses TRBV9 and TRBJ1-2; D is ambiguous. This CDR3 is 15 amino acids long. V lost 0 bases and J lost 4, with 13 bases in between. CDR1 SGDLS and CDR2 YYNGEE come from the germline V gene.

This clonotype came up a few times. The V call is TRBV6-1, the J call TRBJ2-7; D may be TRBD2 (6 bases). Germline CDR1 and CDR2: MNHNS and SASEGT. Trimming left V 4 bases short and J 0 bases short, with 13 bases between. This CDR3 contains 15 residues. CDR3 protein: CASSVLAGYSYEQYF. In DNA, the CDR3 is TGTGCCAGCAGTGTTTTGGCGGGGTACTCCTACGAGCAGTACTTC.

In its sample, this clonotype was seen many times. The chain's CDR3 is CASSFVWAGTSYEQYF. The CDR3, as DNA: TGTGCCAGCAGTTTTGTGTGGGCAGGGACCTCCTACGAGCAGTACTTC. The chain is built from TRBV12-3 or TRBV12-4 and TRBJ2-7; D possibly matches TRBD1 or TRBD2 (5 bases each). Trimming shortened V by 3 bases and J by 0 bases, and 15 bases separated the two germline ends. The CDR3 runs to 16 residues.

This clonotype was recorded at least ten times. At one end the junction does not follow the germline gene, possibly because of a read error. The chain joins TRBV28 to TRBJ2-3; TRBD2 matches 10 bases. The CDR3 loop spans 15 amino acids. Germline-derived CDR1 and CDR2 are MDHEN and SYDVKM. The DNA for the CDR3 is TGCGCCAGCAGCTTGACTAGCGGGAGCACAGATACGCAGTATTTT. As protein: CASSLTSGSTDTQYF.

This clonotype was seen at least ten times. The CDR3 loop reads CASSPSGPGETQYF. The CDR3 DNA sequence: TGTGCCAGCAGTCCGTCGGGCCCCGGAGAGACCCAGTACTTC. The chain combines TRBV12-3 or TRBV12-4 with TRBJ2-5; D call uncertain. V was trimmed by 5 bases and J by 4 bases, leaving 14 bases between them. The CDR3 is 14 residues long.

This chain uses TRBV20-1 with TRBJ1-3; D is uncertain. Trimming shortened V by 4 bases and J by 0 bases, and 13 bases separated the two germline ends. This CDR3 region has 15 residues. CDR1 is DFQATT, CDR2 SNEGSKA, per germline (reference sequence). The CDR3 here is CSATSGRRSGNTIYF. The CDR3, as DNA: TGCAGTGCTACGTCCGGGAGACGCTCTGGAAACACCATATATTTT.

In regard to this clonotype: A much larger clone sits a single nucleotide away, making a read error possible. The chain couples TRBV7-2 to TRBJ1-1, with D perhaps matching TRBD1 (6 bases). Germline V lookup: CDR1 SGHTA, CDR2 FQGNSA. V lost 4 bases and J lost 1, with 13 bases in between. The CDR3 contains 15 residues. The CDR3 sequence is CASSSAWTANTEAFF. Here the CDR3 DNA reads TGTGCCAGCAGCTCAGCCTGGACAGCGAACACTGAAGCTTTCTTT.

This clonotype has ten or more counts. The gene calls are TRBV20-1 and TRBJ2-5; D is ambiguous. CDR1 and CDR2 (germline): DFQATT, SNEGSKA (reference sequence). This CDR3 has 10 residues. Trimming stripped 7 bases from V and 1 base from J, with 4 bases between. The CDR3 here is CSGSQETQYF. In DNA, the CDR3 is TGCAGTGGGAGCCAAGAGACCCAGTACTTC.